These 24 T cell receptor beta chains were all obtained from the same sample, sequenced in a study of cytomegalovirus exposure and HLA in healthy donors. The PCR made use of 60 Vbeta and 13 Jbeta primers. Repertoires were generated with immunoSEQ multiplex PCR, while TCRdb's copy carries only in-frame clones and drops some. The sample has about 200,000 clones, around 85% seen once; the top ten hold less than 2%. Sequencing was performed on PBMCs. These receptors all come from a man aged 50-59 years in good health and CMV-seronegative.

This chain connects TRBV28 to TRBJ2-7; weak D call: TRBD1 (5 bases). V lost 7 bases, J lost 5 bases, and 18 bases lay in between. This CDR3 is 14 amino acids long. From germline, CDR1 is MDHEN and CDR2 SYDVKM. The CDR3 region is CASTLPGFPNEQYF. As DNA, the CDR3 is TGTGCCAGCACTCTGCCAGGGTTTCCCAACGAGCAGTACTTC.

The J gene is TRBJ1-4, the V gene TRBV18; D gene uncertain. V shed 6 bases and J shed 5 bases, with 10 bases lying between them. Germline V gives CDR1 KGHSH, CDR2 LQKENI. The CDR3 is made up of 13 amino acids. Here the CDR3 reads CASSEALNEKLFF. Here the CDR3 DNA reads TGTGCCAGCTCGGAGGCGTTAAATGAAAAACTGTTTTTT.

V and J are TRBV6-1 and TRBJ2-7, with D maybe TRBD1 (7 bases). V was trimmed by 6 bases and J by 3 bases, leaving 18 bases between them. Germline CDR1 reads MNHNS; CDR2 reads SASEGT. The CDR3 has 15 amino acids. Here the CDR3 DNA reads TGTGCCAGCAGGCCAGGGGGGCCCCCCGACTACGAGCAGTACTTC. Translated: CASRPGGPPDYEQYF.

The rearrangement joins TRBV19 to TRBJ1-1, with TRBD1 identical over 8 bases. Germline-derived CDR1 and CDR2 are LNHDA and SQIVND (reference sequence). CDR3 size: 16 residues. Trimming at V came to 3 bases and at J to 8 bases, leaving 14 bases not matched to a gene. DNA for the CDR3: TGTGCCAGTAGTATTTATCTCCGGGACAGGAAGCCCGAAGCTTTCTTT. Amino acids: CASSIYLRDRKPEAFF.

CDR3 nucleotides: TGTGCCAGCAGCTTAGGAGGGAGGGGCGGAGATACGCAGTATTTT. It is translated as CASSLGGRGGDTQYF. The chain combines TRBV11-2 with TRBJ2-3; 7 nucleotides match TRBD2. CDR3 length equals 15 residues. Trimming at V came to 1 base and at J to 5 bases, leaving 6 bases not matched to a gene. Germline CDR1 reads SGHAT; CDR2 reads FQNNGV.

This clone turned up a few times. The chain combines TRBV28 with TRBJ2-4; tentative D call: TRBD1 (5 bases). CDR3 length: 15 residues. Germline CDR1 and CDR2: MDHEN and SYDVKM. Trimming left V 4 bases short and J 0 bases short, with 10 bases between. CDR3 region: CASSSRALAKNIQYF. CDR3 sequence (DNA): TGTGCCAGCAGTTCCAGGGCCCTAGCCAAAAACATTCAGTACTTC. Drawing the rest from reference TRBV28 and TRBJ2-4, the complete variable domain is DVKVTQSSRYLVKRTGEKVFLECVQDMDHENMFWYRQDPGLGLRLIYFSYDVKMKEKGDIPEGYSVSREKKERFSLILESASTNQTSMYLCASSSRALAKNIQYFGAGTRLSVL.

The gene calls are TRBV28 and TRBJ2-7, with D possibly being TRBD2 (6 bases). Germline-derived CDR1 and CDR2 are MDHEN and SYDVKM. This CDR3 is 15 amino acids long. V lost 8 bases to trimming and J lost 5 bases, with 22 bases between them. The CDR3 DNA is TGTGCCAGCCTGACTCCAGTCGGGAGAATGGACGAGCAGTACTTC. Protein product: CASLTPVGRMDEQYF.

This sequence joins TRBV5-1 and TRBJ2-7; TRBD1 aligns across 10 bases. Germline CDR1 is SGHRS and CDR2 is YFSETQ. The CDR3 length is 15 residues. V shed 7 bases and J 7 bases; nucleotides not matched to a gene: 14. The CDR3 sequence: CASSAGTGVGREQYF. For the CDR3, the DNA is TGCGCCAGCTCCGCCGGGACAGGGGTCGGTAGGGAGCAGTACTTC.

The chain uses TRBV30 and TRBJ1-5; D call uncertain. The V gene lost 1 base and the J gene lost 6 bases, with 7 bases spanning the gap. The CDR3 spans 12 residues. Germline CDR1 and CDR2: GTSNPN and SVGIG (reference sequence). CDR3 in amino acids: CAWSGASQPQHF. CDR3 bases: TGTGCCTGGAGTGGGGCGAGTCAGCCCCAGCATTTT.

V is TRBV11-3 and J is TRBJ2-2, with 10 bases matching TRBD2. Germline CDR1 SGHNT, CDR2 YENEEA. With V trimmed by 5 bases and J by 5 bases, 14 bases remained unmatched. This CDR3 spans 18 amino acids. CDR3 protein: CASSPGLAAPQGTGELFF. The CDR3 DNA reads TGTGCCAGCAGCCCCGGACTAGCGGCACCCCAAGGAACCGGGGAGCTGTTTTTT.

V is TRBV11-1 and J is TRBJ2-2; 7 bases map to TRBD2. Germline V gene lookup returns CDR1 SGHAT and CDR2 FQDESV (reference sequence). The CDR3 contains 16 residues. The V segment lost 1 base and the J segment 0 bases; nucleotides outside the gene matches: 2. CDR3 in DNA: TGTGCCAGCAGCTTAGGTCGGGGGGCGAACACCGGGGAGCTGTTTTTT. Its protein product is CASSLGRGANTGELFF.

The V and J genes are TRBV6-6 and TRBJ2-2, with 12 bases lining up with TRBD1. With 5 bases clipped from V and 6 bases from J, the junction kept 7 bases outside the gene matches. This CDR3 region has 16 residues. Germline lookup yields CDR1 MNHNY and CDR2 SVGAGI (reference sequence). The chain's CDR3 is CASSASGTGGPGELFF. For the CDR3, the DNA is TGTGCCAGCAGTGCCTCCGGGACAGGGGGCCCCGGGGAGCTGTTTTTT.

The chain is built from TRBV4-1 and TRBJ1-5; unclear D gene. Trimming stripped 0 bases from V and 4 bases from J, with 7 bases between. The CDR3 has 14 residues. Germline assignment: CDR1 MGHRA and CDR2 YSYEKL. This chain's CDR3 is CASSQEGGNQPQHF. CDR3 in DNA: TGCGCCAGCAGCCAAGAGGGCGGGAATCAGCCCCAGCATTTT.

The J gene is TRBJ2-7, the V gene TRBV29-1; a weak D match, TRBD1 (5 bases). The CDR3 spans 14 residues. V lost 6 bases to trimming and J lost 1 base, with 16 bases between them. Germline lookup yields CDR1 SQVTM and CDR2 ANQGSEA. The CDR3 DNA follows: TGCAGCGTGAACCACCCGGACACATCCTACGAGCAGTACTTC. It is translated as CSVNHPDTSYEQYF.

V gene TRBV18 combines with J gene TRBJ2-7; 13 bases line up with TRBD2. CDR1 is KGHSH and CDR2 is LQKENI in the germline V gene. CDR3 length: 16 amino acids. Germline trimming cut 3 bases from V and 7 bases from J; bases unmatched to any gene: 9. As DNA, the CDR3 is TGTGCCAGCTCACCCTCGGGACTAGCGGGACTGACGGAGCAGTACTTC. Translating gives CASSPSGLAGLTEQYF.

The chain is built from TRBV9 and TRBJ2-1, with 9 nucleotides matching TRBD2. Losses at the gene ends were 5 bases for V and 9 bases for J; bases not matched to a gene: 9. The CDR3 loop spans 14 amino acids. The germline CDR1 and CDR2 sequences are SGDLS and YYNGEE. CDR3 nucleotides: TGTGCCAGCAGACGTCTAGCGGGAATGGGTGAGCAGTTCTTC. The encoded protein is CASRRLAGMGEQFF.

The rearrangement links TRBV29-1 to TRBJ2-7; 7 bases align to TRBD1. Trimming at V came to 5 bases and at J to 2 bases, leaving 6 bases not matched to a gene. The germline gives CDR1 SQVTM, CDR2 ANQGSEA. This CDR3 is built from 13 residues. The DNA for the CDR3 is TGCAGCGTTCGGACAGGCACCACCTACGAGCAGTACTTC. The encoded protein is CSVRTGTTYEQYF.

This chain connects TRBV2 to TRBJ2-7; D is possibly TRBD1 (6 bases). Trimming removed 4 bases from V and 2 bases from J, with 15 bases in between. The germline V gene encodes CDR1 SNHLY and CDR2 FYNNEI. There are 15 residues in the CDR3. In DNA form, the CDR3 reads TGTGCCAGCAGTGCGGGTGGGACACTTACCTACGAGCAGTACTTC. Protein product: CASSAGGTLTYEQYF. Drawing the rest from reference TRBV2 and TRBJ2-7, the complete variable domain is EPEVTQTPSHQVTQMGQEVILRCVPISNHLYFYWYRQILGQKVEFLVSFYNNEISEKSEIFDDQFSVERPDGSNFTLKIRSTKLEDSAMYFCASSAGGTLTYEQYFGPGTRLTVT.

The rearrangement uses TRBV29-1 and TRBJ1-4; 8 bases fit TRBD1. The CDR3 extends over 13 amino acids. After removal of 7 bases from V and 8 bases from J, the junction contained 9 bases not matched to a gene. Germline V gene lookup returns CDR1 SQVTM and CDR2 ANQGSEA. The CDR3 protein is CSALVRGREKLFF. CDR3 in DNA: TGCAGCGCTCTAGTCAGGGGGCGCGAAAAACTGTTTTTT.

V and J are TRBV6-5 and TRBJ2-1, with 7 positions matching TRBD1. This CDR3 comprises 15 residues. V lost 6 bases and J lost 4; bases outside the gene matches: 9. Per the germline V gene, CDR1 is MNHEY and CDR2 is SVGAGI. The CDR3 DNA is TGTGCCAGCAGCGATTCGGAGACAGGGTACAATGAGCAGTTCTTC. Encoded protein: CASSDSETGYNEQFF.

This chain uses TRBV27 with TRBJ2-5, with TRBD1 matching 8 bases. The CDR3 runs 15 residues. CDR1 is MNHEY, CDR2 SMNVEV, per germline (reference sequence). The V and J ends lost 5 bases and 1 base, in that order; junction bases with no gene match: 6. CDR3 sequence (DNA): TGTGCCAGCAGTGGATGGACAGGGAGCCAAGAGACCCAGTACTTC. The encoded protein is CASSGWTGSQETQYF.

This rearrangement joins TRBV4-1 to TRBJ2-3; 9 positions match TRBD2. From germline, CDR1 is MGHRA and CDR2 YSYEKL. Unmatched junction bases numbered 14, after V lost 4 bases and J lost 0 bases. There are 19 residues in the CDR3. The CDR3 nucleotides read TGCGCCAGCAGCCGGGCTATGCGCGGGAGGGGTGCTAGCACAGATACGCAGTATTTT. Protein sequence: CASSRAMRGRGASTDTQYF.

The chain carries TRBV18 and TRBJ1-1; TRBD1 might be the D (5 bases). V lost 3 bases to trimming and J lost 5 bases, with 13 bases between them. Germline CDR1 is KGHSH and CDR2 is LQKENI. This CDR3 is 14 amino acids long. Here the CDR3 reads CASSPQGLGTEAFF. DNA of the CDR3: TGTGCCAGCTCACCCCAGGGACTGGGAACTGAAGCTTTCTTT.

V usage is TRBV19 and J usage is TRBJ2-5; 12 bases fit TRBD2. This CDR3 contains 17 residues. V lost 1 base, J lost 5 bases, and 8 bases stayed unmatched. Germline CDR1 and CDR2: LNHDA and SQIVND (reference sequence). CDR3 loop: CASSIGRTSGDVETQYF. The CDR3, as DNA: TGTGCCAGTAGTATAGGCCGGACTAGCGGGGATGTGGAGACCCAGTACTTC.